These T cell receptor beta chains were read from a single sample in a study of cytomegalovirus exposure and HLA in healthy donors. The assay was immunoSEQ multiplex PCR, and TCRdb's table has in-frame clones only and misses some. The sample has some 140,000 clones, around 80% seen once; the top ten hold roughly 4%. Specimen: PBMCs. The receptors stem from a woman in her forties in good health and CMV-seronegative. CDR3s include the opening cysteine and the closing phenylalanine or tryptophan. The D gene is left open where the match is weak. Rows give clone size only sometimes, using once, few, many, or a class for an expanded clone.

j_gene,abundance,d_gene,v_gene,CDR3nt,CDR3aa
TRBJ1-4,-,-,TRBV5-4,TGTGCCAGCAGCCCGGACCCAGGAAGGAGCGGTGAAAAACTGTTTTTT,CASSPDPGRSGEKLFF
TRBJ2-3,once,-,TRBV7-2,TGTGCCAGCAGCTCCGGGGGGCCTAGCACAGATACGCAGTATTTT,CASSSGGPSTDTQYF
TRBJ2-5,-,TRBD2,TRBV2,TGTGCCAGCTCCCGCGGGGGGCGGGGGCCTCAAGAGACCCAGTACTTC,CASSRGGRGPQETQYF
TRBJ2-3,once,TRBD1,TRBV11-3,TGTGCCAGCAGCTCAGGGGGCTTTGCAGATACGCAGTATTTT,CASSSGGFADTQYF
TRBJ1-5,-,-,TRBV10-3,TGTGCCATCAGTGAGTCGGGTCCCCCAGCGCAGCCCCAGCATTTT,CAISESGPPAQPQHF
TRBJ1-1,once,TRBD1,TRBV30,TGTGCCTTCGGACAGGGGGAGAGAGCTTTCTTT,CAFGQGERAFF
TRBJ1-1,-,-,TRBV7-6,TGTGCCAGCAGCCGAGGACAAGGGGACACTGAAGCTTTCTTT,CASSRGQGDTEAFF
TRBJ2-3,-,-,TRBV28,TGTGCCAGCAGTTTCCGATCGCGTGGAGATACGCAGTATTTT,CASSFRSRGDTQYF
TRBJ1-1,once,-,TRBV7-9,TGTGCCAGCAGCTTAGGCGCGGGGGGAGCCCTGAACACTGAAGCTTTCTTT,CASSLGAGGALNTEAFF
TRBJ1-4,-,TRBD1,TRBV25-1,TGTGCCAGCAGTGCGATGACAGGGGTGGCTGAAAAACTGTTTTTT,CASSAMTGVAEKLFF
TRBJ1-5,-,-,TRBV2,TGTGCCACGAAGATGGGCCCCAATCAGCCCCAGCATTTT,CATKMGPNQPQHF
TRBJ1-1,-,TRBD1,TRBV11-3,TGTGCCAGCAGCCCTACAGGGGAGACTGAAGCTTTCTTT,CASSPTGETEAFF
TRBJ1-1,-,-,TRBV2,TGTGCCAGCAGCTTGGGCGTGGCAGCTGAAGCTTTCTTT,CASSLGVAAEAFF
TRBJ1-1,few,-,TRBV19,TGTGCCAGTAGTATCCTTAGGGGGATCCCCACTGAAGCTTTCTTT,CASSILRGIPTEAFF
TRBJ2-5,-,TRBD2,TRBV28,TGTGCCAGCAGTTTCCCTGGACTAGCGGGGGAAGAGACCCAGTACTTC,CASSFPGLAGEETQYF
TRBJ2-1,-,TRBD2,TRBV25-1,TGTGCCAGCAGTGAATGGGGCGGAGCGGGGGACAATGAGCAGTTCTTC,CASSEWGGAGDNEQFF
TRBJ1-5,-,TRBD1,TRBV5-8,TGTGCCAGCAGCTTAACAGGGGTCGGCAATCAGCCCCAGCATTTT,CASSLTGVGNQPQHF
TRBJ1-6,-,-,TRBV10-3,TGTGCCACCACGTCGGGGGATTCACCCCTCCACTTT,CATTSGDSPLHF
TRBJ2-2,-,-,TRBV5-1,TGCGCCAGCAGCTTGTTTGTGGCAGGGGAAACCGGGGAGCTGTTTTTT,CASSLFVAGETGELFF
TRBJ2-7,-,TRBD2,TRBV9,TGTGCCAGCAGCGTAGGGGTAGCGGGACACCTTATCCCGGGCGAGCAGTACTTC,CASSVGVAGHLIPGEQYF
TRBJ2-2,-,-,TRBV12-1,TGTGCCAGCAGCTTCTGTCCCCCCGGGGAGCTGTTTTTT,CASSFCPPGELFF
TRBJ2-6,few,TRBD2,TRBV19,TGTGCCAGTAGAGCTGGACGGGAGGGCTCTGGGGCCAACGTCCTGACTTTC,CASRAGREGSGANVLTF
TRBJ1-4,once,-,TRBV5-5,TGTGCCAGCAGCTTGGTCCCCCGGGGGGAAAAACTGTTTTTT,CASSLVPRGEKLFF
TRBJ1-1,-,-,TRBV2,TGTGCCAGCTTGGTGGGGGGGGGCACTGAAGCTTTCTTT,CASLVGGGTEAFF
TRBJ2-5,-,TRBD1,TRBV10-3,TGTGCCATCAGTGAGGGACAGGCAGCTGAGGGAGAGACCCAGTACTTC,CAISEGQAAEGETQYF
TRBJ1-1,-,-,TRBV13,TGTGCCAGCAGCTTAGGTTGGGGAGAGAAGAACACTGAAGCTTTCTTT,CASSLGWGEKNTEAFF